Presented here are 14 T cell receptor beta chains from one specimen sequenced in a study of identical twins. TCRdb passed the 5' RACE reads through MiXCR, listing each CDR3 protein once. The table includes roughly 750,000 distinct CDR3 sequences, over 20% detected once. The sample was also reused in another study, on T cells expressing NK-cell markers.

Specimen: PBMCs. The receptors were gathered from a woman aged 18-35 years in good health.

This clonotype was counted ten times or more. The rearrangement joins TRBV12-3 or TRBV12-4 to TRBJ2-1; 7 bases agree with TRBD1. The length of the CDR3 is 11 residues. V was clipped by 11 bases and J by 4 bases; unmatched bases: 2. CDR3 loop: CALDRYNEQFF. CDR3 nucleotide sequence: TGTGCCCTGGACAGGTACAATGAGCAGTTCTTC.

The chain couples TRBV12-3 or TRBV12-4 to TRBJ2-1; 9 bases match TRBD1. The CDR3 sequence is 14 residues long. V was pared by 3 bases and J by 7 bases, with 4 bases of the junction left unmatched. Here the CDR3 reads CASSFGDRVNEQFF. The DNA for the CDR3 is TGTGCCAGCAGTTTCGGGGACAGGGTGAATGAGCAGTTCTTC.

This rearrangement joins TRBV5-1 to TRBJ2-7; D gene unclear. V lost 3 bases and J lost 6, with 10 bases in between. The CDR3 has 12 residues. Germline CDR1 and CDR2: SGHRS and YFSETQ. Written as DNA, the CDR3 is TGCGCCAGCAGCTCGATAGCTGGCGAGCAGTACTTC. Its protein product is CASSSIAGEQYF.

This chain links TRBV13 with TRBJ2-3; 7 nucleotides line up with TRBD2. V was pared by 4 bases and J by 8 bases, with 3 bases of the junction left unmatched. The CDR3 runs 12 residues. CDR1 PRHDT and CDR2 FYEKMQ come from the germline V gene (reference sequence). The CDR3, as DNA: TGTGCCAGCAGCTCCGGGGGGATTACGCAGTATTTT. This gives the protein CASSSGGITQYF.

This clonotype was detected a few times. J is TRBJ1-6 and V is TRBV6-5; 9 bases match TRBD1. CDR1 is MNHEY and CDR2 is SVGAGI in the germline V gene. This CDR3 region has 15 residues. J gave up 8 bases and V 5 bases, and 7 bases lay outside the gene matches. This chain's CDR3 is CASSHRTGDDSPLHF. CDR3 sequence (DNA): TGTGCCAGCAGTCACAGGACAGGGGATGATTCACCCCTCCACTTT.

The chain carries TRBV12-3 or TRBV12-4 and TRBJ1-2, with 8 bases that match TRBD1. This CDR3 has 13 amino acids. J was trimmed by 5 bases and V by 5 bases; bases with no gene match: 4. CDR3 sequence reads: CASSGGQGYGYTF. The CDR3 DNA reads TGTGCCAGCAGTGGAGGACAGGGATATGGCTACACCTTC.

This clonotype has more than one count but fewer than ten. The CDR3, as DNA: TGTACCGGGAGGGCAGGGCCGAACACTGAAGCTTTCTTT. Translating gives CTGRAGPNTEAFF. The rearrangement joins TRBV2 to TRBJ1-1, with a weak D call TRBD1 (5 bases). The germline CDR1 and CDR2 sequences are SNHLY and FYNNEI. The CDR3 is made up of 13 amino acids.

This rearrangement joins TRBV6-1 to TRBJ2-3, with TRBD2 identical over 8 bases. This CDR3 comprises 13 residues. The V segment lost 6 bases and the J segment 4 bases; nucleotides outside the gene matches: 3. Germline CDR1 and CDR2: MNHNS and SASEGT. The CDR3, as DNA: TGTGCCAGCAGGCGGGAGGCGTCAGATACGCAGTATTTT. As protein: CASRREASDTQYF.

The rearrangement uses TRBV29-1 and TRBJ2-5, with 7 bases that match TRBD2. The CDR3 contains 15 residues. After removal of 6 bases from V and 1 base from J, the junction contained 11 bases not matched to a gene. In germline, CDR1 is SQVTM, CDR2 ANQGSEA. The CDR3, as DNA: TGCAGCGTGGGGTCCGGACTAGGGTTCCAAGAGACCCAGTACTTC. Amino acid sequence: CSVGSGLGFQETQYF.

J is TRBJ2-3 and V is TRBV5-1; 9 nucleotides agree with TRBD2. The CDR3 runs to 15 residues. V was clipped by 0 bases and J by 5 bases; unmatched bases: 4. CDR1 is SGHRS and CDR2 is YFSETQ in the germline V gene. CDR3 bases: TGCGCCAGCAGCTTGGGGACTAGCGAGGTAGATACGCAGTATTTT. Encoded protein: CASSLGTSEVDTQYF. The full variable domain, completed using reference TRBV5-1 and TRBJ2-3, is KAGVTQTPRYLIKTRGQQVTLSCSPISGHRSVSWYQQTPGQGLQFLFEYFSETQRNKGNFPGRFSGRQFSNSRSEMNVSTLELGDSALYLCASSLGTSEVDTQYFGPGTRLTVL.

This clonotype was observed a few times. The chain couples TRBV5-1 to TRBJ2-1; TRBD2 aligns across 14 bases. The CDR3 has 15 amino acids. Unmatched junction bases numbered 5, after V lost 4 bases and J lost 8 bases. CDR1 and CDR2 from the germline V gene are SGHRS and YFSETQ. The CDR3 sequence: CASSPGLAGGYEQFF. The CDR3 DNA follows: TGCGCCAGCAGCCCTGGACTAGCGGGAGGCTATGAGCAGTTCTTC.

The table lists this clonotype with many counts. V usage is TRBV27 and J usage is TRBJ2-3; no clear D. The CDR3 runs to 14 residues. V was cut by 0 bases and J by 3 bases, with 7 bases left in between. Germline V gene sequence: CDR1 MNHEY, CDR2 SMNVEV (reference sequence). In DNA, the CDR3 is TGTGCCAGCAGTTTATCGTCTCTGACAGATACGCAGTATTTT. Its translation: CASSLSSLTDTQYF.

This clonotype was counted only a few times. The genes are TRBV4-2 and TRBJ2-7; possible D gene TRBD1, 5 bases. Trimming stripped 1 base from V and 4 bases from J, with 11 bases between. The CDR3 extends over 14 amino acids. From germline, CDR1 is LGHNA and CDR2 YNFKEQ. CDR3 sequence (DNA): TGTGCCAGCAGCCAAGTGGGGCTTCGTTACGAGCAGTACTTC. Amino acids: CASSQVGLRYEQYF.

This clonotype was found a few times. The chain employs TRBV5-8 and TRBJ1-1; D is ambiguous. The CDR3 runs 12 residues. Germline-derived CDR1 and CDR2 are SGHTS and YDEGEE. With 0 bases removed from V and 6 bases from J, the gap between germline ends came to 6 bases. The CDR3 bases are TGTGCCAGCAGCTTGGTTGTGTCTGAAGCTTTCTTT. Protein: CASSLVVSEAFF.